This T cell receptor beta chain was recovered during a study of response to subunit inactivated influenza vaccine (dated by TCRdb to 2016 to 2019). Context from the whole study: Deep quantitative T cell receptor repertoire profiling was used in the study to track responses to a trivalent subunit inactivated influenza vaccine. The paper as a whole reports these results and caveats: It was suggested by the authors that each seasonal influenza vaccination may recruit only a limited number of new T cells.

Library preparation used RT-PCR. The instrument was an Illumina HiSeq 2500. Clones were called with MiXCR by TCRdb after fastp trimmed the public reads at Q25, and only in-frame beta chains were retained. Identical CDR3 protein sequences are pooled into one entry, listed with their most common genes and DNA. This sample lists more than 550,000 distinct CDR3 sequences; around 11% were detected once. About a tenth of the sample comes from the top ten. Trimming takes 6 bases from V and 2 bases from J, and the germline ends sit 13 bases apart. The CDR3 has 14 amino acids, counting the end cysteine and phenylalanine. The only DNA kept is the CDR3, 42 bases in frame from the first base. CDR1 and CDR2 were assigned from the germline V gene as SNHLY and FYNNEI. A word on this clonotype: The antigen it binds to is not known. No base qualities exist here, and no much larger clone lies one base off it.

The TCR originated in a man aged 45-65 years who received an inactivated influenza vaccine. Donor details come from another sample of the same person, matched by shared clones. The rearranged segments are TRBV2 and TRBJ2-5; the best D guess is TRBD2, with 5 bases matching. Sequencing was performed on PBMCs from blood, taken on the day of vaccination. CDR3 region: CASSPEAAQETQYF. In nucleotide form, the sequence is TGTGCCAGCAGCCCCGAAGCGGCTCAAGAGACCCAGTACTTC.